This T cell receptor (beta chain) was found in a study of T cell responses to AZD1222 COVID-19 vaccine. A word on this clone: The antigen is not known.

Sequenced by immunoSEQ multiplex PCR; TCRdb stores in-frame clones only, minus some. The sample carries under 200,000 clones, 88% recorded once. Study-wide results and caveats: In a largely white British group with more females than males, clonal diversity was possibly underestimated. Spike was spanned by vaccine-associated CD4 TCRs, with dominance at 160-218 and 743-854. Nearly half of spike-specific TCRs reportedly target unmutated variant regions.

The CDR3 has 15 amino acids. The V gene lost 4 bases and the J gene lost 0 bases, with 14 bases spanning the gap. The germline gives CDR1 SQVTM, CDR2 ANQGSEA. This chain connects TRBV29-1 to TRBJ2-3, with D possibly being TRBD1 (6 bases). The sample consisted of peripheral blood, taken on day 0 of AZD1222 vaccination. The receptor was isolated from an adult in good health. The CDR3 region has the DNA TGCAGCGTTGTAAGGGACACTCCTAGCACAGATACGCAGTATTTT. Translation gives CSVVRDTPSTDTQYF.